A single sample is the source of the 32 T cell receptor beta chains below, sequenced in a study of blood T cell repertoires in COVID-19. Here immunoSEQ multiplex PCR was the method, and the copy in TCRdb shows in-frame clones only, minus some. The profile shows 150,000 to 200,000 clones, about 85% of them singletons. Sequenced sample: peripheral blood. Receptors originate from a human donor with acute or convalescent COVID-19. The donor label of this sample is uncertain.

The chain is built from TRBV27 and TRBJ1-3, with a possible D match to TRBD1 (5 bases). With 5 bases removed from V and 6 bases from J, the gap between germline ends came to 20 bases. The CDR3 has 16 residues. Germline V gene sequence: CDR1 MNHEY, CDR2 SMNVEV (reference sequence). CDR3 nucleotides: TGTGCCAGCAGTCCCCCCCGTGCGGCAGGGTTAAACACCATATATTTT. Amino acid sequence: CASSPPRAAGLNTIYF.

This clone was found a few times. The chain has TRBV4-2 and TRBJ2-1; TRBD2 matches 8 bases. The V segment lost 4 bases and the J segment 8 bases; nucleotides outside the gene matches: 10. Per the germline V gene, CDR1 is LGHNA and CDR2 is YNFKEQ. The CDR3 covers 15 residues. The CDR3 reads CASSPEVSGGDEQFF. The CDR3 DNA is TGTGCCAGCAGCCCGGAGGTGAGCGGGGGAGATGAGCAGTTCTTC.

The chain recombines TRBV16 with TRBJ1-6; the match to TRBD1 covers 8 bases. CDR1 and CDR2 from the germline V gene are KGHSY and FQNENV. The trim removed 4 bases at V and 3 bases at J, leaving 11 bases unmatched. This CDR3 region has 18 residues. The DNA of the CDR3 is TGTGCCAGCAGCCTTGACAGGGGAGCCGTCAACTATAATTCACCCCTCCACTTT. It translates to CASSLDRGAVNYNSPLHF.

The chain links TRBV7-2 to TRBJ1-5, with 8 bases that match TRBD1. From germline, CDR1 is SGHTA and CDR2 FQGNSA. The CDR3 totals 14 residues. V shed 1 base and J 7 bases; nucleotides not matched to a gene: 3. The CDR3 reads CASSLDTGGQPQHF. The CDR3 region has the DNA TGTGCCAGCAGCTTAGATACAGGGGGGCAGCCCCAGCATTTT.

The chain is built from TRBV6-4 and TRBJ1-2; 10 nucleotides align to TRBD1. The junction had 4 bases not matched to a gene; V was cut back by 2 bases and J by 10 bases. CDR3 length equals 13 residues. Germline CDR1 is MRHNA and CDR2 is SNTAGT. The CDR3 coding sequence is TGTGCCAGCAGTGACCCCGGGACAGGGGCCTACACCTTC. Translating it yields CASSDPGTGAYTF.

This rearrangement joins TRBV11-2 to TRBJ2-7; 9 bases match TRBD2. The CDR3 consists of 15 residues. The trim removed 4 bases at V and 3 bases at J, leaving 7 bases unmatched. The germline V gene has CDR1 SGHAT and CDR2 FQNNGV. The CDR3 coding sequence is TGTGCCAGCAGCTCAGTAGCGGGGGCCCTCTACGAGCAGTACTTC. Translating it yields CASSSVAGALYEQYF. Supplemented by reference TRBV11-2 and TRBJ2-7, the full variable domain reads EAGVAQSPRYKIIEKRQSVAFWCNPISGHATLYWYQQILGQGPKLLIQFQNNGVVDDSQLPKDRFSAERLKGVDSTLKIQPAKLEDSAVYLCASSSVAGALYEQYFGPGTRLTVT.

The chain recombines TRBV7-8 with TRBJ1-5; TRBD1 matches at 8 bases. There are 14 residues in the CDR3. Germline loops: CDR1 SGHVS, CDR2 FQNEAQ. After removal of 5 bases from V and 3 bases from J, the junction contained 3 bases not matched to a gene. CDR3 nucleotides: TGTGCCAGCAGCCGGGACAGGATCAATCAGCCCCAGCATTTT. This encodes CASSRDRINQPQHF.

The V call is TRBV23-1, the J call TRBJ2-7; 7 bases line up with TRBD1. TRBV23-1 is marked as an open reading frame, function uncertain. The CDR3 is 20 residues long. V lost 4 bases, J lost 2 bases, and 23 bases stayed unmatched. The CDR3: CASSRLKPRPGTERTYEQYF. The CDR3 DNA follows: TGCGCCAGCAGTCGATTAAAGCCCCGTCCGGGGACAGAGAGAACCTACGAGCAGTACTTC.

This chain uses TRBV7-8 with TRBJ1-2, with 7 bases fitting TRBD1. This CDR3 comprises 15 residues. The V gene end was trimmed by 3 bases and the J gene end by 0 bases; junction bases not matched to a gene: 4. Looked up from germline, CDR1 is SGHVS and CDR2 is FQNEAQ. CDR3 in amino acids: CASSFRTGPNYGYTF. The CDR3 DNA follows: TGTGCCAGCAGCTTCAGGACAGGACCTAACTATGGCTACACCTTC.

The chain couples TRBV7-2 to TRBJ1-6; 7 bases agree with TRBD1. Germline V lookup: CDR1 SGHTA, CDR2 FQGNSA. CDR3 length equals 16 residues. After removal of 1 base from V and 9 bases from J, the junction contained 9 bases not matched to a gene. In DNA, the CDR3 is TGTGCCAGCAGCTTAGGAAGACAGGGTAATGGTTCACCCCTCCACTTT. It translates to CASSLGRQGNGSPLHF.

A single count supports this clone. The V call is TRBV4-3, the J call TRBJ1-6; a weak D match, TRBD1 (5 bases). Looked up from germline, CDR1 is LGHNA and CDR2 is YSLEER. Trimming pared 1 base from V and 11 bases from J, leaving 12 bases between. The CDR3 has 14 residues. CDR3 in DNA: TGCGCCAGCAGCCAAGCGTACCAGGGTACACCCCTCCACTTT. Residues: CASSQAYQGTPLHF.

This clone showed up just once. Written as DNA, the CDR3 is TGTGCCAGCAGTTACCAGATACAGAACACTGAAGCTTTCTTT. This encodes CASSYQIQNTEAFF. The V gene is TRBV6-5, the J gene TRBJ1-1; D unclear. The CDR3 loop spans 14 amino acids. Trimming cost V 2 bases and J 1 base, with 8 bases left between them. Germline CDR1 is MNHEY and CDR2 is SVGAGI.

The rearrangement joins TRBV6-1 to TRBJ1-2; D may be TRBD1 (6 bases). The CDR3 is made up of 15 amino acids. Germline loops: CDR1 MNHNS, CDR2 SASEGT. Trimming stripped 3 bases from V and 6 bases from J, with 17 bases between. In DNA, the CDR3 is TGTGCCAGCAGTGACCCCGGGACATCTAGGAATGGCTACACCTTC. Protein sequence: CASSDPGTSRNGYTF.

This clone was counted only a few times. The CDR3 DNA reads TGTGCCAGCTCCCGCACCCAAGGGGGCGATCCCCTCTATGGCTACACCTTC. Amino acids: CASSRTQGGDPLYGYTF. The chain employs TRBV18 and TRBJ1-2; 7 bases line up with TRBD1. The CDR3 has 17 amino acids. After removal of 6 bases from V and 4 bases from J, the junction contained 17 bases not matched to a gene. Germline CDR1 is KGHSH and CDR2 is LQKENI.

The rearrangement uses TRBV29-1 and TRBJ2-1, with 7 positions matching TRBD1. Germline V gene data show CDR1 as SQVTM and CDR2 as ANQGSEA. Trimming cost V 7 bases and J 5 bases; bases outside gene matches: 8. CDR3 length equals 13 residues. CDR3 bases: TGCAGCGCCGAAGGGACAGTACACAATGAGCAGTTCTTC. This translates into CSAEGTVHNEQFF.

The rearrangement links TRBV19 to TRBJ1-5, with D possibly matching TRBD1 (5 bases). The CDR3 is 14 amino acids. With 3 bases removed from V and 2 bases from J, the gap between germline ends came to 8 bases. From germline, CDR1 is LNHDA and CDR2 SQIVND (reference sequence). Written as DNA, the CDR3 is TGTGCCAGTAGTATCAAAGGGGGCAATCAGCCCCAGCATTTT. It encodes CASSIKGGNQPQHF.

This rearrangement joins TRBV19 to TRBJ1-3, with D possibly being TRBD1 (5 bases). V lost 8 bases, J lost 7 bases, and 15 bases lay in between. CDR1 LNHDA and CDR2 SQIVND come from the germline V gene (reference sequence). The CDR3 spans 13 residues. The CDR3 DNA reads as TGTGCCAGTCGATTAGGGGCAGGCAACACCATATATTTT. This sequence encodes CASRLGAGNTIYF.

CDR3 residues: CASSEFILAGGADTQYF. The CDR3, as DNA: TGTGCCAGCAGTGAATTCATCCTAGCGGGTGGTGCAGATACGCAGTATTTT. The rearrangement joins TRBV25-1 to TRBJ2-3; 8 bases fit TRBD2. V lost 1 base, J lost 4 bases, and 10 bases stayed unmatched. Germline CDR1 MGHDK, CDR2 SYGVNS. The CDR3 consists of 17 residues.

The V call is TRBV6-5, the J call TRBJ1-6; 7 positions agree with TRBD1. V was pared by 7 bases and J by 10 bases, with 7 bases of the junction left unmatched. Germline CDR1 is MNHEY and CDR2 is SVGAGI. CDR3 length: 13 amino acids. CDR3 in DNA: TGTGCCAGCAACCCTCGGACAGGCTCACCCCTCCACTTT. This codes for CASNPRTGSPLHF.

This clone appeared once. The chain combines TRBV11-2 with TRBJ1-2; D perhaps matches TRBD1 (5 bases). The CDR3 consists of 12 residues. Trimming pared 1 base from V and 5 bases from J, leaving 5 bases between. CDR1 SGHAT and CDR2 FQNNGV come from the germline V gene. The CDR3 DNA follows: TGTGCCAGCAGCTTAGGACAGTATGGCTACACCTTC. Protein: CASSLGQYGYTF.

The chain couples TRBV19 to TRBJ2-3; tentatively, D is TRBD2 (6 bases). The CDR3 has 16 amino acids. Between the trimmed V and J ends, which lost 11 bases and 2 bases, there was a span of 23 bases. CDR1 and CDR2 from the germline V gene are LNHDA and SQIVND (reference sequence). Here the CDR3 reads CADEEEGSTTTDTQYF. CDR3 bases: TGTGCCGACGAGGAGGAGGGGAGCACCACCACAGATACGCAGTATTTT.

The CDR3 nucleotides are TGCGCCAGCAGCCAAGTACGAGGGGAGCAGTTCTTC. Its translation: CASSQVRGEQFF. V is TRBV4-1 and J is TRBJ2-1; possible D gene TRBD2, 5 bases. The V gene lost 1 base and the J gene lost 10 bases, with 8 bases spanning the gap. The CDR3 has 12 amino acids. Germline lookup yields CDR1 MGHRA and CDR2 YSYEKL.

This clone has just a few counts. The chain joins TRBV11-1 to TRBJ2-7; 8 positions match TRBD1. V gave up 1 base and J gave up 5 bases; unmatched junction bases: 7. CDR3 size: 15 residues. Germline CDR1 reads SGHAT; CDR2 reads FQDESV (reference sequence). CDR3 nucleotide sequence: TGTGCCAGCAGCTTAGGAACAGGGGGAGCGGACGAGCAGTACTTC. Its translation: CASSLGTGGADEQYF.

The CDR3 DNA is TGTGCCAGTAGTTCTCAGGGGATTAGCACAGATACGCAGTATTTT. Encoded protein: CASSSQGISTDTQYF. The chain joins TRBV19 to TRBJ2-3, with a tentative D call TRBD1 (6 bases). The CDR3 covers 15 residues. With 5 bases removed from V and 0 bases from J, the gap between germline ends came to 12 bases. The germline V gene encodes CDR1 LNHDA and CDR2 SQIVND (reference sequence).

As for this clone: The CDR3 does not close with the conserved phenylalanine or tryptophan, likely indicating a read error. The V and J genes are TRBV3-1 (or the pseudogene TRBV3-2) and TRBJ1-5; TRBD1 aligns across 7 bases. V dropped 6 bases and J dropped 6; count of bases not matched to a gene: 8. Germline CDR1 reads LGHDT; CDR2 reads YNNKEL (reference sequence). CDR3 size: 14 residues. The CDR3 is CASSSRQGVQPQHS. CDR3 nucleotides: TGTGCCAGCAGTTCGCGACAGGGTGTTCAGCCCCAGCATTCT.

The chain recombines TRBV25-1 with TRBJ1-6, with D perhaps TRBD1 (6 bases). CDR1 MGHDK and CDR2 SYGVNS come from the germline V gene. The CDR3 runs to 15 residues. Trimming took off 5 bases at V and 2 bases at J, with 10 bases between the two ends. This CDR3 is CASSRGATYNSPLHF. CDR3 coding DNA: TGTGCCAGCAGTCGGGGGGCAACCTATAATTCACCCCTCCACTTT.

Details on this clone: This CDR3 is also generated by other DNA sequences in the sample. J is TRBJ1-1 and V is TRBV18; D is unclear. This CDR3 comprises 13 residues. Between the trimmed V and J ends, which lost 3 bases and 0 bases, there was a span of 5 bases. CDR1 is KGHSH and CDR2 is LQKENI in the germline V gene. The CDR3 DNA is TGTGCCAGCTCACCTACTATGAACACTGAAGCTTTCTTT. Amino acid sequence: CASSPTMNTEAFF.

The chain recombines TRBV5-6 with TRBJ2-3, with D possibly being TRBD2 (5 bases). The V gene lost 4 bases and the J gene lost 4 bases, with 10 bases spanning the gap. CDR3 length equals 13 residues. Germline lookup yields CDR1 SGHDT and CDR2 YYEEEE. Here the CDR3 DNA reads TGTGCCAGCAGCCCTACTAGGGCAGATACGCAGTATTTT. The encoded protein is CASSPTRADTQYF.

V is TRBV6-1 and J is TRBJ2-3, with 8 bases aligning to TRBD1. Germline CDR1 is MNHNS and CDR2 is SASEGT. With V trimmed by 2 bases and J by 6 bases, 7 bases remained unmatched. This CDR3 is 15 amino acids long. CDR3 sequence reads: CASSESRTGFDTQYF. The CDR3 DNA sequence: TGTGCCAGCAGTGAATCGAGGACAGGGTTCGATACGCAGTATTTT.

This clone was detected a few times. V is TRBV7-6 and J is TRBJ2-3; 12 bases fit TRBD2. V dropped 3 bases and J dropped 0; count of bases not matched to a gene: 16. The CDR3 covers 21 residues. In germline, CDR1 is SGHVS, CDR2 FNYEAQ. CDR3 residues: CASSFHATSGGKGSSTDTQYF. The CDR3 region has the DNA TGTGCCAGCAGCTTCCACGCGACTAGCGGGGGCAAGGGTTCCAGCACAGATACGCAGTATTTT. The full variable domain, its missing parts supplied by reference TRBV7-6 and TRBJ2-3, is GAGVSQSPRYKVTKRGQDVALRCDPISGHVSLYWYRQALGQGPEFLTYFNYEAQQDKSGLPNDRFSAERPEGSISTLTIQRTEQRDSAMYRCASSFHATSGGKGSSTDTQYFGPGTRLTVL.

The rearrangement uses TRBV6-4 and TRBJ2-6; tentative D call: TRBD1 (6 bases). Trimming removed 4 bases from V and 2 bases from J, with 6 bases in between. The CDR3 runs to 14 residues. Germline V CDR1 and CDR2: MRHNA, SNTAGT. This CDR3 reads CASSGQAGANVLTF. CDR3 DNA sequence: TGTGCCAGCAGTGGACAGGCTGGGGCCAACGTCCTGACTTTC.

The rearrangement links TRBV28 to TRBJ1-2, with 7 bases fitting TRBD1. The CDR3 has 15 amino acids. V trimming: 6 bases; J trimming: 3 bases; junction bases outside the gene matches: 10. From germline, CDR1 is MDHEN and CDR2 SYDVKM. CDR3 sequence: CASRSADRVDYGYTF. CDR3 coding DNA: TGTGCCAGCAGAAGCGCAGACAGGGTTGACTATGGCTACACCTTC.